A single sample gave rise to the 8 T cell receptor beta chains below, sequenced in a study of T cells after yellow fever vaccination. Using its own MiXCR run on the 5' RACE reads, TCRdb lists one record per CDR3 protein. This sample has some 290,000 distinct CDR3 sequences; about 10% occur once, and the top ten carry over 3%. The sequencing here drew on CD4+ T cells sorted from PBMCs, taken 45 days after the yellow fever booster vaccination. The receptors shown here come from a man in his late teens or twenties who received the YFV17D yellow fever vaccine.

The sample holds a few counts of this clonotype. This sequence joins TRBV7-8 and TRBJ1-6; D perhaps matches TRBD1 (5 bases). The CDR3 spans 16 residues. V was shortened by 0 bases and J by 3 bases, with 9 bases between the two germline ends. Germline-derived CDR1 and CDR2 are SGHVS and FQNEAQ. CDR3 residues: CASSLALTVYNSPLHF. In DNA form, the CDR3 reads TGTGCCAGCAGCTTAGCCCTGACAGTCTATAATTCACCCCTCCACTTT.

This clonotype turned up a few times. The rearrangement joins TRBV6-6 to TRBJ2-5; 13 bases are a match to TRBD2. The CDR3 totals 15 residues. V shed 6 bases, J shed 7 bases, and the junction held 8 bases outside the gene matches. Germline V gives CDR1 MNHNY, CDR2 SVGAGI (reference sequence). The CDR3 is CASRGLAGRAMTQYF. DNA for the CDR3: TGTGCCAGCAGGGGACTAGCGGGGAGGGCAATGACCCAGTACTTC.

The chain employs TRBV3-1 and TRBJ2-7, with 8 bases lining up with TRBD1. J lost 0 bases, V lost 1 base, and 5 bases had no gene match. The CDR3 is 16 residues long. CDR1 LGHDT and CDR2 YNNKEL come from the germline V gene (reference sequence). This CDR3 reads CASSQGWGTGSYEQYF. CDR3 nucleotides: TGTGCCAGCAGCCAAGGTTGGGGGACAGGCTCCTACGAGCAGTACTTC.

The chain combines TRBV24-1 with TRBJ2-3; TRBD1 agrees at 12 bases. The germline gives CDR1 KGHDR, CDR2 SFDVKD. This CDR3 region has 15 residues. The V gene end was trimmed by 2 bases and the J gene end by 6 bases; junction bases not matched to a gene: 2. In nucleotides, the CDR3 is TGTGCCACCAGTGATTGGGGACAGGGGGCCGATACGCAGTATTTT. Amino acids: CATSDWGQGADTQYF.

V is TRBV11-1 and J is TRBJ2-7; D is tentatively TRBD1 or TRBD2 (5 bases each). The CDR3 has 15 residues. Germline CDR1 SGHAT, CDR2 FQDESV (reference sequence). Trimming took off 2 bases at V and 0 bases at J, with 11 bases between the two ends. The CDR3 DNA reads as TGTGCCAGCAGCTTAAGAGGGGCAAGCTCCTACGAGCAGTACTTC. Translating it yields CASSLRGASSYEQYF.

Only a few counts were recorded for this clonotype. The chain employs TRBV7-6 and TRBJ2-7, with D possibly being TRBD1 (6 bases). V was shortened by 5 bases and J by 3 bases, with 17 bases between the two germline ends. The CDR3 extends over 15 amino acids. The germline V gene encodes CDR1 SGHVS and CDR2 FNYEAQ. The CDR3 loop is CASSRRAGTNYEQYF. The DNA of the CDR3 is TGTGCCAGCAGCAGACGGGCCGGGACAAACTACGAGCAGTACTTC.

The rearrangement joins TRBV19 to TRBJ1-2; no clear D gene. This CDR3 is 15 amino acids long. V lost 3 bases and J 4 bases, leaving 15 bases between the germline ends. Germline lookup yields CDR1 LNHDA and CDR2 SQIVND (reference sequence). CDR3 DNA sequence: TGTGCCAGTAGTATTCAAGGATTAGGAGGCTATGGCTACACCTTC. Translating it yields CASSIQGLGGYGYTF. The variable domain in full, completed from reference TRBV19 and TRBJ1-2, reads DGGITQSPKYLFRKEGQNVTLSCEQNLNHDAMYWYRQDPGQGLRLIYYSQIVNDFQKGDIAEGYSVSREKKESFPLTVTSAQKNPTAFYLCASSIQGLGGYGYTFGSGTRLTVV.

This clonotype has a handful of counts. V gene TRBV12-3 or TRBV12-4 combines with J gene TRBJ1-1, with D perhaps TRBD1 (6 bases). The ends were cut back, 2 bases at V and 0 bases at J, with 19 bases in the middle. This CDR3 comprises 18 residues. CDR3 nucleotides: TGTGCCAGCAGTTTACAACAGGGTATACCCCTAATGAACACTGAAGCTTTCTTT. Amino acid sequence: CASSLQQGIPLMNTEAFF.